The source of this TCR beta chain is a study of glioma-infiltrating T cells after dendritic cell vaccination. Time point of the sample: after dendritic cell vaccination, including at tumor progression/relapse. CDR3 length: 16 residues. Trimming took 0 bases from V and 7 from J, leaving 16 bases between them. Per germline, CDR1 SNHLY and CDR2 FYNNEI. Generated by immunoSEQ multiplex PCR, the TCRdb table keeps only in-frame clones and is missing some. The repertoire holds over 65,000 clones, with roughly 85% as singletons. The rearrangement joins TRBV2 to TRBJ1-3; D not resolved. This receptor was obtained from a human donor with glioblastoma. The material sequenced was blood, taken after dendritic cell vaccination. CDR3 in amino acids: CASSEARAIPANTIYF. DNA of the CDR3: TGTGCCAGCAGTGAAGCGCGGGCGATCCCAGCTAACACCATATATTTT.